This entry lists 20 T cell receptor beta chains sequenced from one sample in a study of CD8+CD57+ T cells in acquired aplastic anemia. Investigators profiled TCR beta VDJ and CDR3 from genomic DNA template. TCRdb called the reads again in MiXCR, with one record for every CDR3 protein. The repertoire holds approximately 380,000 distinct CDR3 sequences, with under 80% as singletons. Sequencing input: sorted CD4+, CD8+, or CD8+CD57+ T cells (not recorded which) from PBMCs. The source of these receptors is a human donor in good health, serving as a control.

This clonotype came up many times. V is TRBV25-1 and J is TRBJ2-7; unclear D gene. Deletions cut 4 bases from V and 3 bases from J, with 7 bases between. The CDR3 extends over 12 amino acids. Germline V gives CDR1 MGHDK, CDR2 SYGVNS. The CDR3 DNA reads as TGTGCCAGCAGTGCCTGGGACTACGAGCAGTACTTC. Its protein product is CASSAWDYEQYF.

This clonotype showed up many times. The CDR3 nucleotides read TGTGCCACCAGCAGAGATAGCGGGGGGGCCCTGGAGACCCAGTACTTC. Protein product: CATSRDSGGALETQYF. This chain joins TRBV15 and TRBJ2-5; 11 nucleotides agree with TRBD2. In germline, CDR1 is LNHNV, CDR2 YYDKDF (reference sequence). The CDR3 has 16 amino acids. Trimming removed 0 bases from V and 5 bases from J; junction bases left unmatched: 5.

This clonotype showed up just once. This CDR3 reads CASSKVVEEPTDTQYF. The CDR3 bases are TGTGCCAGCAGTAAAGTAGTGGAGGAGCCCACAGATACGCAGTATTTT. The rearrangement links TRBV12-3 or TRBV12-4 to TRBJ2-3, with D tentatively TRBD2 (5 bases). V was clipped by 5 bases and J by 2 bases, with 17 bases between them. The CDR3 has 16 residues.

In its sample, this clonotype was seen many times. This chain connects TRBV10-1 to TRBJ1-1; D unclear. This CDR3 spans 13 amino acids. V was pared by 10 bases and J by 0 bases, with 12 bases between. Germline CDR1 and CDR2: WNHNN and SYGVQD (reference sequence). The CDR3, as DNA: TGCGCCACCAGACGGGAGATGAACACTGAAGCTTTCTTT. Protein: CATRREMNTEAFF.

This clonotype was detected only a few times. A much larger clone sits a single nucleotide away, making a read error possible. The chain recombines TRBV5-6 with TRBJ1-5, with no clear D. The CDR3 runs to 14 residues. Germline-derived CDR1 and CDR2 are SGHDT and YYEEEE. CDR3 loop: CANSLRGGYQPQHF. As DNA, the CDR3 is TGTGCCAACAGCCTCCGGGGAGGGTATCAGCCCCAGCATTTT.

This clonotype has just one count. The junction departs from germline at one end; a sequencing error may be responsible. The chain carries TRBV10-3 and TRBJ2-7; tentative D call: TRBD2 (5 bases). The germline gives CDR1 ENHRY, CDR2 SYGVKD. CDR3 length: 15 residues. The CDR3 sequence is CSISARDRVTYEQYF. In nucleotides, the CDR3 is TGTTCCATCAGTGCCCGGGATAGGGTGACCTACGAGCAGTACTTC.

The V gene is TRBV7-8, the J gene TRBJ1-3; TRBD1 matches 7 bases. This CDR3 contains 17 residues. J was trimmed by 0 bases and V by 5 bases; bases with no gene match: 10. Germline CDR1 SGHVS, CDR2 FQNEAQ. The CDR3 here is CASSPLGDSYSGNTIYF. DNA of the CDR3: TGTGCCAGCAGCCCCCTAGGGGACAGCTACTCTGGAAACACCATATATTTT.

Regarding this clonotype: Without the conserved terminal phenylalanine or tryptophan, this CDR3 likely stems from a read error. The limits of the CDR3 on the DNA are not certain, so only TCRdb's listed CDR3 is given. The CDR3 sequence is CASSDPLSGRADDL. J is TRBJ2-7 and V is TRBV2; the D call in the table, TRBD2, was not verified against the DNA. The CDR3 contains 14 residues when both ends are counted. The germline CDR1 and CDR2 sequences are SNHLY and FYNNEI.

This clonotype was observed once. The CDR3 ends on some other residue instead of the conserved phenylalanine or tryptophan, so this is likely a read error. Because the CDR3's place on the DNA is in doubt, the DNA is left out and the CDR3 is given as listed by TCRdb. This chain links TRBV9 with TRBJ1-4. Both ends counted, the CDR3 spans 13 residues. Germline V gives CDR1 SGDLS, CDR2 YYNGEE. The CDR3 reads CASSPDGVVSPLL.

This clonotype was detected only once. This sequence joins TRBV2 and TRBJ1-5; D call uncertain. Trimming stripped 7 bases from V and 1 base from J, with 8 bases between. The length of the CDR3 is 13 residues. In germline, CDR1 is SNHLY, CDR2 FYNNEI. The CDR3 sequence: CASTRGSNQPQHF. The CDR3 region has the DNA TGTGCCAGCACTCGGGGAAGCAATCAGCCCCAGCATTTT.

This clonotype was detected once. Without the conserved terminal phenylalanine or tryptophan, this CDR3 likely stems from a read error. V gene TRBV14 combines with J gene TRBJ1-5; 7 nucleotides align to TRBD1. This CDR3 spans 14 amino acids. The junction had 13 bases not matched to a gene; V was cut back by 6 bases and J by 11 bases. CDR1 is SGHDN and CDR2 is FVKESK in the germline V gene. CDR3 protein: CASSLKEQGQTQHS. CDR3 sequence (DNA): TGTGCCAGCAGTTTAAAGGAACAGGGGCAGACCCAGCATTCT.

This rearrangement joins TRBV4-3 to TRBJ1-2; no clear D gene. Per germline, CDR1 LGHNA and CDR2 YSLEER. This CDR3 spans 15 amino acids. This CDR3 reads CTTTTIGKLVNGYTF. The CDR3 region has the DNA TGCACCACTACCACCATCGGAAAATTGGTAAATGGCTACACCTTC.

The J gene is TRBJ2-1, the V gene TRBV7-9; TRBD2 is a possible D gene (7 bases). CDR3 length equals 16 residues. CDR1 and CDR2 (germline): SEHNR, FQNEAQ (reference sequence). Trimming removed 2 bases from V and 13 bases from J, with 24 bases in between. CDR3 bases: TGTGCCAGCAGCTTACCGACGGGGGGCGATAACTATGGCCAGTTCTTC. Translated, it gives CASSLPTGGDNYGQFF. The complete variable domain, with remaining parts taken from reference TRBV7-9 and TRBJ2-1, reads DTGVSQNPRHKITKRGQNVTFRCDPISEHNRLYWYRQTLGQGPEFLTYFQNEAQLEKSRLLSDRFSAERPKGSFSTLEIQRTEQGDSAMYLCASSLPTGGDNYGQFFGPGTRLTVL.

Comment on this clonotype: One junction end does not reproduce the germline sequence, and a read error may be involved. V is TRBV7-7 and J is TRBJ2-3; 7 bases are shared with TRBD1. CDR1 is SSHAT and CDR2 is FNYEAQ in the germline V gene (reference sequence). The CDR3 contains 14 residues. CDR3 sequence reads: CASSSIYTGQRQEF. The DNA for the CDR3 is TGTGCCAGCAGCTCAATATACACGGGACAGCGACAAGAGTTT.

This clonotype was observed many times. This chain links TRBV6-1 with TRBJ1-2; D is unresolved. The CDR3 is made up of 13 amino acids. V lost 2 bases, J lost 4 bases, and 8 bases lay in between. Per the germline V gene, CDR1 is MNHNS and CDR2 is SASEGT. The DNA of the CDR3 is TGTGCCAGCAGTGAAAGGGTTGGCTATGGCTACACCTTC. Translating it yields CASSERVGYGYTF.

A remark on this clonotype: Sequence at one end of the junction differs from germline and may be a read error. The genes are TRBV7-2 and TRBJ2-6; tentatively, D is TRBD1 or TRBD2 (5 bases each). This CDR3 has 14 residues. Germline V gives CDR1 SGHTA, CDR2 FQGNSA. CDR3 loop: CASSPRSRGNDLTF. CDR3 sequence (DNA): TGTGCCAGCAGCCCCAGGAGTCGGGGCAACGACCTGACTTTC. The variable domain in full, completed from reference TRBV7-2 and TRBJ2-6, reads GAGVSQSPSNKVTEKGKDVELRCDPISGHTALYWYRQSLGQGLEFLIYFQGNSAPDKSGLPSDRFSAERTGGSVSTLTIQRTQQEDSAVYLCASSPRSRGNDLTFGAGSRLTVL.

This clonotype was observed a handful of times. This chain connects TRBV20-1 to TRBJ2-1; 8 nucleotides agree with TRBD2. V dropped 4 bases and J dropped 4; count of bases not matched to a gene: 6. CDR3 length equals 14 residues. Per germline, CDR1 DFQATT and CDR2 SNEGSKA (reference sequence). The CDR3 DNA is TGCAGTGCTACGGCGGGAGGAAGATACAATGAGCAGTTCTTC. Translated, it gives CSATAGGRYNEQFF.

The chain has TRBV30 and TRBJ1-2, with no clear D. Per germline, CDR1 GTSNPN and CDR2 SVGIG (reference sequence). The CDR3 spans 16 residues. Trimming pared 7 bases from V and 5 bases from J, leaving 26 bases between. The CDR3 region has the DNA TGTGCCTCACTTACCCTTGGCCCCGCCGGCGAATATGGCTACACCTTC. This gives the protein CASLTLGPAGEYGYTF.

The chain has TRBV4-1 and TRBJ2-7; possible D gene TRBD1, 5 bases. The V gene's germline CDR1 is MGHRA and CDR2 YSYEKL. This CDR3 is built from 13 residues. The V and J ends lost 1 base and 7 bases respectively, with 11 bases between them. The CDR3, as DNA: TGCGCCAGCAGCCAAGGACGACCAGGGGAGCAGTACTTC. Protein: CASSQGRPGEQYF.

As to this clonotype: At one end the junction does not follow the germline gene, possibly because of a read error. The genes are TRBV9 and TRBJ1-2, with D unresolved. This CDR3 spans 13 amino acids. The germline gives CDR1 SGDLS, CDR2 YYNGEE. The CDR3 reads CASREGSACGYAF. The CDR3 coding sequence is TGTGCCAGCAGGGAAGGAAGTGCCTGTGGTTACGCCTTC.